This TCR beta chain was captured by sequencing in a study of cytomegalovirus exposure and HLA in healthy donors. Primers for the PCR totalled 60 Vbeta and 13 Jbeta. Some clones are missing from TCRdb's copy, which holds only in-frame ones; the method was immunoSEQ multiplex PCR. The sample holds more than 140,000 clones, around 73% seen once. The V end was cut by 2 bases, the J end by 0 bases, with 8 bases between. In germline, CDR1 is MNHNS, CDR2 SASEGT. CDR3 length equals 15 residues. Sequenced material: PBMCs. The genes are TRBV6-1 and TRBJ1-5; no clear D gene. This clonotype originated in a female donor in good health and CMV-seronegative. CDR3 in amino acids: CASSEITNSNQPQHF. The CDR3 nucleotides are TGTGCCAGCAGTGAAATCACTAATAGCAATCAGCCCCAGCATTTT.